This T cell receptor (beta chain) was observed in a study of CD8 T cells in ankylosing spondylitis. Study results and limitations: It appeared that ankylosing spondylitis blood was characterized by a TCR beta motif of several highly homologous variants. Reports say disease-linked clones showed up significantly more in matched ankylosing spondylitis synovial fluid.

The germline gives CDR1 ENHRY, CDR2 SYGVKD. V was cut by 2 bases and J by 5 bases, with 7 bases left in between. The CDR3 contains 13 residues. This clonotype was seen a few times. Its antigen is not identified. In making TCR beta libraries, quantitative 5'-RACE with molecular barcodes was used. TCRdb re-called the 5' RACE reads through MiXCR, storing one row per CDR3 protein. The profile shows around 340,000 distinct CDR3 sequences, approximately 14% of them singletons. This TCR came from a male donor with ankylosing spondylitis or in good health (not recorded which). The specimen sequenced was blood, either unsorted or a sorted T cell fraction (not recorded which). The chain recombines TRBV10-3 with TRBJ2-1; the D gene is possibly TRBD2 (5 bases). For the CDR3, the DNA is TGTGCCATCAGTGAGACTAGTGACAATGAGCAGTTCTTC. Translation gives CAISETSDNEQFF.